This T cell receptor beta chain was sequenced during a study of blood T cell repertoires in COVID-19 (TCRdb year 2020). With respect to the entire study: The collaborator samples originated in the United States, Italy and Spain and spanned the acute and convalescent phases of COVID-19. The repertoires were made available in a free public database intended to serve as a resource for research on the immune response to SARS-CoV-2. Subjects who had been exposed to COVID-19, were actively infected with it, or had recovered from it provided the deeply sampled blood TCRbeta repertoires that made up the dataset. The sample metadata nearly always contained a de-identified subject ID, COVID-19 status, age in years and sex. Where available, HLA class I and class II types were taken from metadata supplied by the sample provider and were not determined by assay-based typing. The material from the prospective study consisted of cDNA or gDNA derived from T cells, B-cell-depleted T cells, or PBMCs. The samples were drawn from the first 160 participants of the ongoing ImmuneRACE study and from over 950 subjects provided by 6 global collaborators.

The collaborating institutions used their own protocols to collect whole blood in K2EDTA tubes. For TCRbeta analysis, collaborator samples were shipped as frozen whole blood, as isolated PBMCs, or as DNA extracted from either sample type. Reading the germline V gene (reference sequence) gives CDR1 SEHNR and CDR2 FQNEAQ. From the cysteine up to the phenylalanine, the CDR3 has a length of 15 residues. CDR3 DNA is the only sequence kept; it has 45 bases, read in frame from the first base. V is cut by 0 bases and J by 0 bases, and the space between the germline ends is 6 bases. The immunoSEQ Assay, a bias-controlled multiplex PCR, was used to amplify TCRbeta CDR3 regions from genomic DNA. As for the authors' bioinformatics: The number of nucleated cells in each sample was estimated from the amplification of reference gene primers within the assay. To quantify the absolute abundance of each unique TCRbeta CDR3 rearrangement, sequence reads were collapsed and filtered. For each sample, productive Simpson clonality was calculated as the square root of Simpson's diversity index over productive rearrangements. TCRdb's version of the immuneACCESS table is confined to in-frame rearrangements and falls short of the full clone set. An unresolved V gene accounts for under half of the shortfall where checked; the remainder is of unknown origin. D and trimming were read from the DNA, whereas the V and J calls and clone size are those reported in that table. The sample table lists 100,000 or so clones, around 83% of them with a count of one. The ten largest clonotypes hold 15% of the sample.

Broad study findings and their caveats: The amount of clinical and demographic metadata varied by source and participant and was provided uncurated.

This clone was detected only a few times. This receptor's antigen is unknown. No base qualities exist here, and no much larger clone lies one base off it. The rearrangement joined TRBV7-9 to TRBJ2-1; matching of 6 bases hints at TRBD2 as the D gene. This TCR came from a woman of 80 years or more with acute or convalescent COVID-19. Sequenced: peripheral blood. The CDR3 here reads CASSLAGSSYNEQFF. The nucleotide sequence is given as TGTGCCAGCAGCTTAGCCGGGAGCTCCTACAATGAGCAGTTCTTC.